The 22 T cell receptor beta chains presented below share a single source sample, sequenced in a study of T cell responses to AZD1222 COVID-19 vaccine. Libraries were prepared by immunoSEQ multiplex PCR; TCRdb keeps only in-frame clonotypes and omits some of them. The sample has about 120,000 clones; about 90% are singletons. The sequencing here drew on peripheral blood, taken on day 0 of AZD1222 vaccination. These receptors were collected from an adult in good health.

The chain combines TRBV3-1 (or the pseudogene TRBV3-2) with TRBJ2-3, with D hard to call. Germline assignment: CDR1 LGHDT and CDR2 YNNKEL (reference sequence). The CDR3 loop spans 17 amino acids. Trimming took off 1 base at V and 0 bases at J, with 14 bases between the two ends. The CDR3 sequence is CASSQGMKTPSTDTQYF. For the CDR3, the DNA is TGTGCCAGCAGCCAAGGTATGAAAACCCCAAGCACAGATACGCAGTATTTT.

The rearrangement joins TRBV28 to TRBJ1-1; D possibly corresponds to TRBD1 (6 bases). The CDR3 is made up of 13 amino acids. Trimming stripped 5 bases from V and 4 bases from J, with 11 bases between. CDR1 and CDR2 from the germline V gene are MDHEN and SYDVKM. CDR3 DNA sequence: TGTGCCAGCAGTCGGGGACACCTCACTGAAGCTTTCTTT. It specifies CASSRGHLTEAFF.

The chain links TRBV5-1 to TRBJ2-2; unclear D gene. This CDR3 is 14 amino acids long. With 2 bases removed from V and 3 bases from J, the gap between germline ends came to 8 bases. Germline assignment: CDR1 SGHRS and CDR2 YFSETQ. CDR3 residues: CASSFSDDTGELFF. CDR3 bases: TGCGCCAGCAGCTTCTCGGATGACACCGGGGAGCTGTTTTTT.

The J gene is TRBJ2-1, the V gene TRBV27; TRBD1 matches 8 bases. The CDR3 is made up of 16 amino acids. V was pared by 2 bases and J by 3 bases, with 6 bases of the junction left unmatched. The germline V gene encodes CDR1 MNHEY and CDR2 SMNVEV (reference sequence). CDR3 nucleotide sequence: TGTGCCAGCAGTTTAACCTCGACAGGGGTCTACAATGAGCAGTTCTTC. Translating it yields CASSLTSTGVYNEQFF.

V is TRBV12-3 or TRBV12-4 and J is TRBJ1-2; D perhaps matches TRBD1 (6 bases). This CDR3 region has 12 residues. CDR3 coding DNA: TGTGCTTGTAGGGGGACTAACTATGGCTACACCTTC. It specifies CACRGTNYGYTF.

The chain carries TRBV12-3 or TRBV12-4 and TRBJ1-5; tentative D call: TRBD1 (6 bases). Trimming removed 6 bases from V and 6 bases from J, with 9 bases in between. This CDR3 has 12 residues. CDR3 in amino acids: CASRGGLQPQHF. The CDR3 coding sequence is TGTGCCAGCAGGGGGGGCCTTCAGCCCCAGCATTTT.

As DNA, the CDR3 is TGTGCCAGCAGCCACAGACTGGTAGCGGGGAACACCGGGGAGCTGTTTTTT. Its protein product is CASSHRLVAGNTGELFF. This rearrangement joins TRBV7-6 to TRBJ2-2; 7 nucleotides agree with TRBD2. J gave up 1 base and V 5 bases, and 10 bases lay outside the gene matches. Per germline, CDR1 SGHVS and CDR2 FNYEAQ. The CDR3 covers 17 residues.

The chain has TRBV7-2 and TRBJ1-3; D is unresolved. This CDR3 spans 13 amino acids. Germline lookup yields CDR1 SGHTA and CDR2 FQGNSA. V lost 6 bases and J lost 0, with 6 bases in between. CDR3 sequence: CASRRYSGNTIYF. The CDR3 nucleotides read TGTGCCAGCAGGCGCTACTCTGGAAACACCATATATTTT.

The chain carries TRBV4-2 and TRBJ1-4; D is perhaps TRBD1 (5 bases). The CDR3 spans 14 residues. The ends were cut back, 6 bases at V and 1 base at J, with 9 bases in the middle. Per the germline V gene, CDR1 is LGHNA and CDR2 is YNFKEQ. CDR3 coding DNA: TGTGCCAGCAGTCAGGGTGTAACTAATGAAAAACTGTTTTTT. It specifies CASSQGVTNEKLFF.

The J gene is TRBJ1-4, the V gene TRBV14; unclear D gene. Trimming cost V 6 bases and J 8 bases, with 10 bases left between them. Per the germline V gene, CDR1 is SGHDN and CDR2 is FVKESK. This CDR3 comprises 12 residues. This CDR3 is CASRHQREKLFF. CDR3 nucleotides: TGTGCCAGCAGGCATCAACGGGAAAAACTGTTTTTT.

This chain links TRBV5-8 with TRBJ2-7; 9 bases fit TRBD1. Losses at the gene ends were 5 bases for V and 7 bases for J; bases not matched to a gene: 19. The CDR3 runs 17 residues. Germline V gene lookup returns CDR1 SGHTS and CDR2 YDEGEE. CDR3 region: CASRFIKGTGSAKEQYF. The CDR3 DNA is TGTGCCAGCAGATTCATAAAGGGGACAGGGTCGGCCAAAGAGCAGTACTTC.

V and J are TRBV27 and TRBJ2-1; 11 nucleotides align to TRBD2. The length of the CDR3 is 14 residues. The junction had 1 base not matched to a gene; V was cut back by 2 bases and J by 7 bases. Per the germline V gene, CDR1 is MNHEY and CDR2 is SMNVEV (reference sequence). CDR3 coding DNA: TGTGCCAGCAGTTTAATAGCGGGAGGGAATGAGCAGTTCTTC. It encodes CASSLIAGGNEQFF.

A single count supports this clone. This sequence joins TRBV6-5 and TRBJ2-5; D is uncertain. The CDR3 sequence is 13 residues long. Trimming removed 2 bases from V and 4 bases from J, with 8 bases in between. CDR1 and CDR2 from the germline V gene are MNHEY and SVGAGI. The DNA of the CDR3 is TGTGCCAGCAGTTACGGAGTTCCAGAGACCCAGTACTTC. Translating gives CASSYGVPETQYF.

This chain links TRBV5-4 with TRBJ1-6, with no clear D. Germline V gene sequence: CDR1 SGHNT, CDR2 YYREEE (reference sequence). Between the trimmed V and J ends, which lost 4 bases and 10 bases, there was a span of 18 bases. The CDR3 is made up of 15 amino acids. CDR3 sequence: CASSLPGPGSSPLHF. In DNA form, the CDR3 reads TGTGCCAGCAGCCTACCGGGCCCCGGCTCGTCACCCCTCCACTTT.

The V call is TRBV3-1 (or the pseudogene TRBV3-2), the J call TRBJ2-3; D is ambiguous. CDR1 and CDR2 from the germline V gene are LGHDT and YNNKEL (reference sequence). There are 13 residues in the CDR3. Trimming left V 1 base short and J 4 bases short, with 6 bases between. CDR3 nucleotide sequence: TGTGCCAGCAGCCAAGGATGGGCAGATACGCAGTATTTT. Translating gives CASSQGWADTQYF.

This chain uses TRBV6-5 with TRBJ1-6; TRBD1 aligns across 7 bases. This CDR3 is built from 13 residues. After removal of 7 bases from V and 7 bases from J, the junction contained 4 bases not matched to a gene. Germline V CDR1 and CDR2: MNHEY, SVGAGI. This chain's CDR3 is CASTTGANSPLHF. The CDR3 DNA follows: TGTGCCAGCACCACAGGGGCGAATTCACCCCTCCACTTT.

The chain joins TRBV7-6 to TRBJ1-3, with no clear D. Germline CDR1 SGHVS, CDR2 FNYEAQ. The CDR3 is 16 amino acids. Trimming removed 5 bases from V and 4 bases from J, with 18 bases in between. CDR3 amino acids: CASSPETRLAGNTIYF. CDR3 coding DNA: TGTGCCAGCAGCCCAGAGACCCGACTGGCAGGAAACACCATATATTTT.

This sequence joins TRBV27 and TRBJ2-5, with 8 bases identical to TRBD2. The CDR3 loop spans 15 amino acids. Germline CDR1 and CDR2: MNHEY and SMNVEV (reference sequence). V trimming: 2 bases; J trimming: 5 bases; junction bases outside the gene matches: 7. DNA of the CDR3: TGTGCCAGCAGTTTAAGAGCGGGAGAAAGGGAGACCCAGTACTTC. This codes for CASSLRAGERETQYF.

The chain carries TRBV5-6 and TRBJ2-5, with unresolved D. Trimming pared 4 bases from V and 1 base from J, leaving 11 bases between. Germline CDR1 SGHDT, CDR2 YYEEEE. This CDR3 has 14 amino acids. The CDR3 loop is CASSPDITQETQYF. CDR3 DNA sequence: TGTGCCAGCAGCCCTGACATAACCCAAGAGACCCAGTACTTC.

The gene calls are TRBV11-2 and TRBJ1-1; D call uncertain. V dropped 0 bases and J dropped 7 bases, with 12 bases sitting between them. From germline, CDR1 is SGHAT and CDR2 FQNNGV. The CDR3 contains 14 residues. The CDR3 nucleotides read TGTGCCAGCAGCTTAGATACAAAGTTCGGTGAAGCTTTCTTT. Protein product: CASSLDTKFGEAFF.

This chain connects TRBV6-5 to TRBJ1-1; D possibly corresponds to TRBD1 (6 bases). The CDR3 sequence is 13 residues long. V was cut by 5 bases and J by 8 bases, with 15 bases left in between. Germline loops: CDR1 MNHEY, CDR2 SVGAGI. The CDR3: CASSPQRDIEAFF. The DNA for the CDR3 is TGTGCCAGCAGTCCCCAGCGGGACATCGAAGCTTTCTTT.

The chain joins TRBV18 to TRBJ1-2; 8 bases line up with TRBD1. This CDR3 contains 14 residues. V was clipped by 4 bases and J by 6 bases; unmatched bases: 7. Germline V gene lookup returns CDR1 KGHSH and CDR2 LQKENI. As DNA, the CDR3 is TGTGCCAGCTCACGCGGCAGGGGGCGCGATGGCTACACCTTC. Protein: CASSRGRGRDGYTF. The entire variable domain, with the rest obtained from reference TRBV18 and TRBJ1-2, is as follows: NAGVMQNPRHLVRRRGQEARLRCSPMKGHSHVYWYRQLPEEGLKFMVYLQKENIIDESGMPKERFSAEFPKEGPSILRIQQVVRGDSAAYFCASSRGRGRDGYTFGSGTRLTVV.